This is a list of T cell receptor beta chains from one sample in a study of T cell changes during pregnancy in multiple sclerosis. Profiling relied on immunoSEQ multiplex PCR, and the TCRdb table lists in-frame clones only, not all of them. The sample holds roughly 40,000 clones, around nine tenths seen once. The sample here was CD4+ T cells from peripheral blood mononuclear cells, taken in the third trimester of pregnancy. These receptors were obtained from a female donor with multiple sclerosis, enrolled in a pregnancy study. Both conserved end residues are part of each CDR3. A D gene is named only where the DNA matches it firmly. Rows give clone size only sometimes, using once, few, many, or a class for an expanded clone.

15,.,.,TRBV4-1,TRBJ1-2,TGCGCCAGCAGCCAAGATCCCACCCTGACAGGTGGCTACACCTTC,CASSQDPTLTGGYTF
15,TRBD1,.,TRBV19,TRBJ1-1,TGTGCCAGTAGTACGGCTGACAGGGTGAACACTGAAGCTTTCTTT,CASSTADRVNTEAFF
12,.,.,TRBV2,TRBJ2-7,TGTGCCAGCAGCGTCCGTAGTTGGGAGCAGTGCTTC,CASSVRSWEQCF
20,TRBD2,.,TRBV7-2,TRBJ2-5,TGTGCCAGCAGCTTAGCACTCGGGGCGGGAGGGCTGGGGGTACAAGAGACCCAGTACTTC,CASSLALGAGGLGVQETQYF
19,.,.,TRBV7-6,TRBJ2-7,TGTGCCAGCAGCTTAGGCCATCTCAGACAGCCCACAGTCTCCTACGAGCAGTACTTC,CASSLGHLRQPTVSYEQYF
14,.,.,TRBV6-5,TRBJ1-2,TGTGCCAGCAGTACGGGGAGTACTAACTATGGCTACACCTTC,CASSTGSTNYGYTF
17,TRBD2,.,TRBV7-9,TRBJ2-1,TGTGCCAGCAGCTACTCGGGGCTAGCGGATATCTACAATGAGCAGTTCTTC,CASSYSGLADIYNEQFF
13,.,.,TRBV11-3,TRBJ2-5,TGTGCCAGCAGCTTGACATACCAAGAGACCCAGTACTTC,CASSLTYQETQYF
15,.,.,TRBV19,TRBJ1-2,TGTGCCAGTAGTATACCCCCGCAGGGAAGTTATGGCTACACCTTC,CASSIPPQGSYGYTF
14,TRBD1,.,TRBV6-1,TRBJ1-2,TGTGCCAGCACGGACAGGGGTCGATTCTATGGCTACACCTTC,CASTDRGRFYGYTF
13,TRBD1,.,TRBV11-2,TRBJ1-4,TGTGCCAGCAGCTTAATAGAGGGACAGGGGCTGTTTTTT,CASSLIEGQGLFF
13,.,once,TRBV27,TRBJ2-1,TGTGCCAGCAGTTGGACAGTCGCGAATGAGCAGTTCTTC,CASSWTVANEQFF
12,.,.,TRBV18,TRBJ2-7,TGTGCCAGCTCACCTCAGTGGTACGAGCAGTACTTC,CASSPQWYEQYF
14,TRBD1,medium-sized,TRBV5-1,TRBJ1-1,TGCGCCAGCAGCTTGGAGGGGGCGCGGGCTGAAGCTTTCTTT,CASSLEGARAEAFF
11,.,.,TRBV6-1,TRBJ1-2,TGTGCCAGCACTCAGAACTATGGCTACACCTTC,CASTQNYGYTF
15,TRBD1,medium-sized,TRBV5-1,TRBJ1-1,TGCGCCAGCAGCCCTACTGACAGGGGGAACACTGAAGCTTTCTTT,CASSPTDRGNTEAFF
15,.,.,TRBV7-3,TRBJ1-1,TGTGCCAGCAGCTTATCGGGAATCCTGGGCACTGAAGCTTTCTTT,CASSLSGILGTEAFF
17,TRBD2,.,TRBV5-5,TRBJ2-7,TGTGCCAGCAGCTCGGGCGCATGGGGGAGGGGATCCTACGAGCAGTACTTC,CASSSGAWGRGSYEQYF
15,TRBD1,.,TRBV7-2,TRBJ1-1,TGTGCCAGCAGCTTAGCAGGGGGCGCTGGGACTGAAGCTTTCTTT,CASSLAGGAGTEAFF
16,.,.,TRBV19,TRBJ1-5,TGTGCCAGTAGAACAGGGAGGGGGTGGGGCAATCAGCCCCAGCATTTT,CASRTGRGWGNQPQHF
14,.,once,TRBV5-1,TRBJ1-2,TGCGCCAGCAGCCTACGGGAGGCTAACTATGGCTACACCTTC,CASSLREANYGYTF
15,TRBD1,.,TRBV7-9,TRBJ2-3,TGTGCCAGCAGCCCCTGGGACAGGGGGACAGATACGCAGTATTTT,CASSPWDRGTDTQYF
16,TRBD1,.,TRBV7-2,TRBJ2-3,TGTGCCAGCAACCCCGAACAGGGGGCGAGGGCAGATACGCAGTATTTT,CASNPEQGARADTQYF
16,TRBD1,.,TRBV5-1,TRBJ2-1,TGCGCCAGCAGCTTGGGACAGGGGGCCAGCTACAATGAGCAGTTCTTC,CASSLGQGASYNEQFF
15,TRBD1,.,TRBV18,TRBJ1-1,TGTGCCAGCTCACCACCCCAGGGGGCTGGCACTGAAGCTTTCTTT,CASSPPQGAGTEAFF
15,TRBD1,.,TRBV5-6,TRBJ2-2,TGTGCCAGCAGCCAGGACAGGGGTAACACCGGGGAGCTGTTTTTT,CASSQDRGNTGELFF
14,.,.,TRBV28,TRBJ1-1,TGTGCCAGCAGTTTATTAGTCAGGGGCACTGAAGCTTTCTTT,CASSLLVRGTEAFF
15,.,.,TRBV6-1,TRBJ1-5,TGTGCCAGCAGCTCCGACAGAAATAGCAATCAGCCCCAGCATTTT,CASSSDRNSNQPQHF
14,TRBD1,.,TRBV6-1,TRBJ1-1,TGTGCCAGCACCGGGACAGGGGGCTACACTGAAGCTTTCTTT,CASTGTGGYTEAFF